This TCR beta chain is drawn from a study of blood T cell repertoires in COVID-19. Looking at the study overall: From the United States, Italy and Spain came samples of acute and convalescent COVID-19. Nucleic acid was either cDNA or gDNA, and it came from T cells, B-cell-depleted T cells, or PBMCs.

Source study methods: By means of reference gene primer amplification, nucleated cell counts were estimated. The data were produced by immunoSEQ multiplex PCR, yet TCRdb's version contains in-frame clones alone and is incomplete. V and J calls and clone size are as listed in that table; D and trimming were resolved from the DNA. Of 140,000 to 150,000 clones listed, roughly 90% were seen once; the top ten hold around 3%. V dropped 4 bases and J dropped 0 bases, with 6 bases sitting between them. Germline-derived CDR1 and CDR2 are SGHRS and YFSETQ. This CDR3 is built from 13 residues. The source is a man in his sixties with active or convalescent COVID-19. The sample consisted of peripheral blood. The chain recombines TRBV5-1 with TRBJ2-3; D gene ambiguous. CDR3 region: CASSRRSTDTQYF. The CDR3 bases are TGCGCCAGCAGCCGGCGGAGCACAGATACGCAGTATTTT.